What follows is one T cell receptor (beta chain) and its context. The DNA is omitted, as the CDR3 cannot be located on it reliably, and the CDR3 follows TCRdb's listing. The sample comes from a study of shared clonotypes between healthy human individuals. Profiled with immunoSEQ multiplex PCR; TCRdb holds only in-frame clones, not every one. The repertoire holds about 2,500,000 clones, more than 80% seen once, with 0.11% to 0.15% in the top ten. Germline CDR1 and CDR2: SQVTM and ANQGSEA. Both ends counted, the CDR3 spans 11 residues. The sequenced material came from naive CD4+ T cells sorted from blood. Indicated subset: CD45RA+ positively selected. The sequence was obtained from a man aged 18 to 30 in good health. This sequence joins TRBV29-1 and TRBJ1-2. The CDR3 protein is CSFGPGYGYTF.